Shown below are 10 T cell receptor beta chains from a single sample sequenced in a study of blood T cell repertoires in COVID-19. TCRdb's table, derived via immunoSEQ multiplex PCR, lists solely in-frame clones and lacks some. Of some 300,000 clones listed, about 87% are singletons. Sequencing was performed on peripheral blood. All receptors derive from a woman aged 45-60 years with COVID-19, enrolled during active disease.

The chain has TRBV28 and TRBJ1-1; D gene uncertain. CDR1 MDHEN and CDR2 SYDVKM come from the germline V gene. The V end was cut by 7 bases, the J end by 0 bases, with 6 bases between. The CDR3 covers 12 residues. The CDR3: CASKLVNTEAFF. Written as DNA, the CDR3 is TGTGCCAGCAAGCTGGTGAACACTGAAGCTTTCTTT.

V is TRBV6-4 and J is TRBJ2-7; D is uncertain. Germline V CDR1 and CDR2: MRHNA, SNTAGT. The V and J ends lost 2 bases and 4 bases respectively, with 9 bases between them. The CDR3 contains 13 residues. The CDR3 coding sequence is TGTGCCAGCAGTGACGGCCCGGGTTACGAGCAGTACTTC. Translating it yields CASSDGPGYEQYF.

This clone was seen only a few times. The chain employs TRBV29-1 and TRBJ1-1; no reliable D call. This CDR3 comprises 15 residues. The germline V and J ends were trimmed by 3 bases and 4 bases, with 18 bases remaining between them. CDR1 is SQVTM and CDR2 is ANQGSEA in the germline V gene. The CDR3 DNA sequence: TGCAGCGTTGAGGGGTCCCTCGGGGTAAGCACTGAAGCTTTCTTT. This codes for CSVEGSLGVSTEAFF. Together with reference TRBV29-1 and TRBJ1-1, the CDR3 gives the full variable domain: SAVISQKPSRDICQRGTSLTIQCQVDSQVTMMFWYRQQPGQSLTLIATANQGSEATYESGFVIDKFPISRPNLTFSTLTVSNMSPEDSSIYLCSVEGSLGVSTEAFFGQGTRLTVV.

V is TRBV6-6 and J is TRBJ1-3, with a possible D match to TRBD1 (6 bases). The V gene's germline CDR1 is MNHNY and CDR2 SVGAGI (reference sequence). V was pared by 6 bases and J by 3 bases, with 15 bases between. CDR3 length: 15 amino acids. The CDR3 reads CASREPTGYGNTIYF. The CDR3 DNA is TGTGCCAGCAGAGAACCTACAGGGTATGGAAACACCATATATTTT.

This rearrangement joins TRBV4-3 to TRBJ1-2; 9 bases align to TRBD1. The V gene end was trimmed by 3 bases and the J gene end by 9 bases; junction bases not matched to a gene: 17. This CDR3 has 17 residues. CDR1 and CDR2 (germline): LGHNA, YSLEER. The CDR3 here is CASSQVLGGQGVIRYTF. In DNA, the CDR3 is TGCGCCAGCAGCCAGGTGCTAGGGGGACAGGGTGTCATCCGCTACACCTTC.

The V call is TRBV28, the J call TRBJ2-2, with 9 positions matching TRBD2. This CDR3 has 16 residues. Germline V gene data show CDR1 as MDHEN and CDR2 as SYDVKM. The junction had 12 bases not matched to a gene; V was cut back by 5 bases and J by 8 bases. The CDR3: CASSLNGLAGWGELFF. Here the CDR3 DNA reads TGTGCCAGCAGTCTTAACGGCCTAGCGGGATGGGGGGAGCTGTTTTTT.

The J gene is TRBJ2-3, the V gene TRBV6-5; D is possibly TRBD2 (5 bases). The V gene lost 9 bases and the J gene lost 1 base, with 14 bases spanning the gap. CDR1 is MNHEY, CDR2 SVGAGI, per germline. The CDR3 is made up of 14 amino acids. Written as DNA, the CDR3 is TGTGCCAGTAAGAGGGAGTGGGGCACAGATACGCAGTATTTT. Amino acids: CASKREWGTDTQYF.

The chain joins TRBV5-1 to TRBJ1-1; 8 bases map to TRBD1. V was pared by 7 bases and J by 1 base, with 3 bases of the junction left unmatched. Per germline, CDR1 SGHRS and CDR2 YFSETQ. This CDR3 is 13 amino acids long. The CDR3 nucleotides read TGCGCCAGCGGACAGGGAGGGAACACTGAAGCTTTCTTT. Translation: CASGQGGNTEAFF.

V gene TRBV5-4 combines with J gene TRBJ1-1; TRBD1 aligns across 9 bases. Losses at the gene ends were 4 bases for V and 5 bases for J; bases not matched to a gene: 6. The CDR3 consists of 14 residues. The V gene's germline CDR1 is SGHNT and CDR2 YYREEE (reference sequence). CDR3 loop: CASSRDGTGTEAFF. In DNA, the CDR3 is TGTGCCAGCAGCCGCGATGGGACAGGGACTGAAGCTTTCTTT.

The chain links TRBV6-1 to TRBJ2-1; D gene uncertain. This CDR3 comprises 11 residues. Trimming removed 1 base at V and 15 bases at J, with 10 bases between. CDR1 MNHNS and CDR2 SASEGT come from the germline V gene. Here the CDR3 reads CASSEGPPRFF. CDR3 DNA sequence: TGTGCCAGCAGTGAAGGTCCCCCGAGGTTCTTC.